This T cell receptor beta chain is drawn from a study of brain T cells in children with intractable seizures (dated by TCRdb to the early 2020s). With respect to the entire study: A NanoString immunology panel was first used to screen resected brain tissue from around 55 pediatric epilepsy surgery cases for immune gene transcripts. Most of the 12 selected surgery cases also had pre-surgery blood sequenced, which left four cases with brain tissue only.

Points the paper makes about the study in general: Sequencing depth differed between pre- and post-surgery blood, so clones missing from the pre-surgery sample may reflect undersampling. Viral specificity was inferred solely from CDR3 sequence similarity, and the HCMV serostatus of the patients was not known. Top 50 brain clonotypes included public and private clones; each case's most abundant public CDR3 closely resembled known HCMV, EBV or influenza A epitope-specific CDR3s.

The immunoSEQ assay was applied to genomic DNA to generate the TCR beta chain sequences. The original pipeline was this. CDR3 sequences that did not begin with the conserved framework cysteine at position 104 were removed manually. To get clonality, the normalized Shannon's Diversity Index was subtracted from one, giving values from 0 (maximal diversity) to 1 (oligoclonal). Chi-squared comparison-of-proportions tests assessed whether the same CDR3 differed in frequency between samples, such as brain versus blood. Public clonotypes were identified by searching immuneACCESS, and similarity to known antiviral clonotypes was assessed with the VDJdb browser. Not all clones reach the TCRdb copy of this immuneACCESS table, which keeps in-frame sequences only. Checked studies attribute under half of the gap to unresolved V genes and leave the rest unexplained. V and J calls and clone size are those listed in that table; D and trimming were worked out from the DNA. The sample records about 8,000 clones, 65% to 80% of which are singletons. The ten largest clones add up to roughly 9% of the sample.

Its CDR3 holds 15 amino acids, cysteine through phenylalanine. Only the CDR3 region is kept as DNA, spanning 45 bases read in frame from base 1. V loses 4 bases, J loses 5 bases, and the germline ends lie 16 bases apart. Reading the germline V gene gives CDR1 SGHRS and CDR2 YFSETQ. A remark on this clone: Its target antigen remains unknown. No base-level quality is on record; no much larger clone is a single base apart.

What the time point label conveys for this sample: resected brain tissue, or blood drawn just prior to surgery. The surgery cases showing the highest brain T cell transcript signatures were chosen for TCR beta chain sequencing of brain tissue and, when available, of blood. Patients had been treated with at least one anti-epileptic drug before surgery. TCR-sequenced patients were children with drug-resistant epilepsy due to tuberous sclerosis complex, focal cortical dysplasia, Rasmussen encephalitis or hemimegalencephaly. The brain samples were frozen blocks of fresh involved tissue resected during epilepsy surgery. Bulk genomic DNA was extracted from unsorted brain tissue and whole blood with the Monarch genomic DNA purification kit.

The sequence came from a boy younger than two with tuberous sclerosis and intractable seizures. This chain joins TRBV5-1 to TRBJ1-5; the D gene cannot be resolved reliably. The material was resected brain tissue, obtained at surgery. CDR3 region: CASSRTSGKDQPQHF. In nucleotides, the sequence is TGCGCCAGCAGCCGAACGTCCGGCAAGGATCAGCCCCAGCATTTT.